This TCR beta chain emerged from a study of shared clonotypes between healthy human individuals. Study conclusions and caveats: Genetic and exposure-history diversity was limited by the small donor number. Clonotype sharing among the donors was expected to vary with sequencing depth.

To note about this clone: Its target is not known.

The assay ran at deep level. TCRdb's table, derived via immunoSEQ multiplex PCR, lists solely in-frame clones and lacks some. The table lists 450,000 to 500,000 clones, about 78% of them singletons. Approximately 91 million PBMCs supplied genomic DNA for unsorted samples. Trimming removed 10 bases at V and 3 bases at J, with 16 bases between. The CDR3 has 14 amino acids. Germline CDR1 reads MGHDK; CDR2 reads SYGVNS. The TCR comes from a woman between 40 and 55 years old in good health. Some clones in this sample may be carry-over from other donors' samples. The sequencing input was PBMCs. This sequence joins TRBV25-1 and TRBJ1-5; D is unclear. The CDR3 bases are TGTGCCACAAACCTAGGTAAACTCAATCAGCCCCAGCATTTT. It translates to CATNLGKLNQPQHF.